This T cell receptor (beta chain) was retrieved from a study of blood T cells in healthy people across ages. Notes on the study in general: Older individuals had lower TCR beta diversity per million T cells (the decline was roughly linear).

Losses at the gene ends were 1 base for V and 4 bases for J; bases not matched to a gene: 1. The CDR3 extends over 14 amino acids. The germline V gene has CDR1 SEHNR and CDR2 FQNEAQ (reference sequence). Together with a sample-barcoded 5' primer, a J-beta primer mix was included in a second PCR lasting about 7 to 11 cycles. TCRdb re-called the 5' RACE reads with MiXCR, one entry per CDR3 protein. Seen here are under 1 million distinct CDR3 sequences, around 43% observed once, and the top ten hold about 19%. Peripheral blood from each donor was collected in a volume of approximately 10 milliliters. PBMCs, at least 7 million per sample, were isolated. With respect to this clonotype: The antigen is unknown.

The chain is built from TRBV7-9 and TRBJ2-1, with 7 bases identical to TRBD2. The receptor was isolated from a man in his sixties in good health. The specimen sequenced was blood. CDR3 in amino acids: CASSLGEGYNEQFF. In nucleotides, the CDR3 is TGTGCCAGCAGCTTAGGGGAGGGGTACAATGAGCAGTTCTTC.